These T cell receptor beta chains were read from a single sample in a study of blood T cell repertoires in COVID-19. Sequencing was performed with immunoSEQ multiplex PCR; in TCRdb, only in-frame clones are kept and a portion is missing. This table holds about 400,000 clones, 88% found once. Sequences were obtained from PBMCs or T cells enriched from blood (not recorded which). Receptors were obtained from a woman aged 40-49 years with acute COVID-19. Both conserved end residues are part of each CDR3.

v_gene | CDR3aa
TRBV7-9 | CASSLGRGRSHEQYF
TRBV2 | CASTGGRVATNEKLFF
TRBV4-2 | CASSPRDWTYEQYF
TRBV29-1 | CSVDRSGQGQPNYGYTF
TRBV19 | CASSMGGGYSNQPQHF
TRBV5-1 | CASSLGLAGAMGDTQYF
TRBV5-8 | CASSLRKDQPQHF
TRBV6-5 | CASRGQGPGGYTF
TRBV10-3 | CAISESIVGTGEHEQYF
TRBV28 | CASSFRRVDYNSPLHF
TRBV15 | CATSSPGEKETQYF
TRBV20-1 | CSASKSHLPGFNEQFF
TRBV6-2/TRBV6-3 | CASSSGQPSAGLHF
TRBV2 | CASSSGTSPDTQYF
TRBV4-1 | CASSQEQGLHTEAFF
TRBV5-1 | CASSSDGNFGGYTF
TRBV10-1 | CASSDLSPGGGETQYF
TRBV20-1 | CSASSYYGYTF
TRBV11-3 | CASSNIGELFF
TRBV5-6 | CASSWLDIPLREQYF
TRBV9 | CASSSPDRGNYGYTF
TRBV24-1 | CATSDPRTGQETQYF
TRBV9 | CASSVGSQGGTPLHF
TRBV20-1 | CSAEDSYEQYF
TRBV6-5 | CASSEGLYNEQFF
TRBV3-1/TRBV3-2 | CASSQVLAGGADNEQFF
TRBV2 | CASRADGEGYNSPLHF
TRBV5-6 | CASSSGQGRVGTF
TRBV14 | CASSLDRETEAFF
TRBV2 | CASSEASRDTQYF
TRBV5-1 | CASSVTGGSDTQYF
TRBV7-9 | CASSLALGNEKLFF
TRBV3-1/TRBV3-2 | CASSQRGRGELFF
TRBV6-5 | CASSYTLLQGATEAFF
TRBV7-8 | CASSTSGVSGANVLTF